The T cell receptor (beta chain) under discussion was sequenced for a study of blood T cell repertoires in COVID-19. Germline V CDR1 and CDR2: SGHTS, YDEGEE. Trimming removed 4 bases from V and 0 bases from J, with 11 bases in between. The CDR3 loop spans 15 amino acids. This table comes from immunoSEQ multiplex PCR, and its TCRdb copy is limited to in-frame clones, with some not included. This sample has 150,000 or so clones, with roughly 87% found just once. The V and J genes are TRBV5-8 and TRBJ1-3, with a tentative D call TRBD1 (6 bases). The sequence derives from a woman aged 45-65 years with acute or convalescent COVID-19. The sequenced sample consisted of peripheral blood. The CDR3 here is CASSAGTSSGNTIYF. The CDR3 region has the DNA TGTGCCAGCAGCGCCGGGACATCCTCTGGAAACACCATATATTTT. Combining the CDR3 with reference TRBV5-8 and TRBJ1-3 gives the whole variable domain EAGVTQSPTHLIKTRGQQATLRCSPISGHTSVYWYQQALGLGLQFLLWYDEGEERNRGNFPPRFSGRQFPNYSSELNVNALELEDSALYLCASSAGTSSGNTIYFGEGSWLTVV.